The next 30 T cell receptor beta chains were all read from a single sample in a study of beta chain features in type 1 diabetes. Regarding the study as a whole: The study found moderately but significantly shorter TCRB CDR3s in all four CD4+ subsets of Type 1 diabetes patients.

Expressed TCRB transcripts were sequenced, since all the RNA that had been isolated was reverse transcribed. Sequencing used immunoSEQ multiplex PCR; TCRdb keeps in-frame clones, though not all of them. In the table there are approximately 250,000 clones, about 23% of which are singletons. Antigen specificity for these receptors is unknown. Sequenced sample: naive CD4+ T cells from blood. These receptors were taken from a woman in her twenties or thirties with type 1 diabetes.

The chain uses TRBV5-1 and TRBJ2-3, with D perhaps matching TRBD2 (6 bases). CDR3 length: 15 residues. In germline, CDR1 is SGHRS, CDR2 YFSETQ. V was shortened by 4 bases and J by 0 bases, with 12 bases between the two germline ends. The CDR3 spells CASSVPRGSTDTQYF. The DNA of the CDR3 is TGCGCCAGCAGCGTCCCGCGGGGTAGCACAGATACGCAGTATTTT.

The CDR3 is CASSVAVRETQYF. As DNA, the CDR3 is TGTGCCAGCTCAGTCGCTGTGAGGGAGACCCAGTACTTC. The chain has TRBV18 and TRBJ2-5; D unclear. The CDR3 runs to 13 residues. V was clipped by 5 bases and J by 5 bases, with 12 bases between them. From germline, CDR1 is KGHSH and CDR2 LQKENI.

This clone turned up a few times. The chain carries TRBV7-9 and TRBJ2-3; a possible D gene is TRBD2 (5 bases). This CDR3 is 14 amino acids long. From germline, CDR1 is SEHNR and CDR2 FQNEAQ (reference sequence). V was cut by 5 bases and J by 8 bases, with 17 bases left in between. CDR3: CASSDGAGPGTQYF. The CDR3 nucleotides are TGTGCCAGCAGCGACGGTGCGGGCCCGGGTACGCAGTATTTT.

This sequence joins TRBV28 and TRBJ2-5; D is ambiguous. Trimming shortened V by 4 bases and J by 4 bases, and 19 bases separated the two germline ends. Germline V gene data show CDR1 as MDHEN and CDR2 as SYDVKM. The CDR3 consists of 16 residues. For the CDR3, the DNA is TGTGCCAGCAGTTCGCCCCCGGGTAGTAGTGGAGAGACCCAGTACTTC. Encoded protein: CASSSPPGSSGETQYF.

This clone was counted only a few times. This chain joins TRBV29-1 and TRBJ2-3; 7 bases fit TRBD2. Germline CDR1 SQVTM, CDR2 ANQGSEA. The CDR3 contains 14 residues. Germline trimming cut 4 bases from V and 0 bases from J; bases unmatched to any gene: 4. Written as DNA, the CDR3 is TGCAGCGTTGGGGTGGGAGGGAGCACAGATACGCAGTATTTT. It specifies CSVGVGGSTDTQYF.

V is TRBV5-1 and J is TRBJ2-5; TRBD2 matches 12 bases. Losses at the gene ends were 1 base for V and 5 bases for J; bases not matched to a gene: 3. This CDR3 contains 15 residues. The germline CDR1 and CDR2 sequences are SGHRS and YFSETQ. This CDR3 reads CASSLRLAGEETQYF. The CDR3, as DNA: TGCGCCAGCAGCTTGAGACTAGCGGGAGAGGAGACCCAGTACTTC.

V is TRBV11-2 and J is TRBJ2-7; 14 bases match TRBD2. This CDR3 spans 18 amino acids. Germline V gene lookup returns CDR1 SGHAT and CDR2 FQNNGV. The J segment lost 7 bases and the V segment lost 5 bases, leaving 16 bases of the junction unmatched. CDR3 in amino acids: CASSQIGTTGTSGREQYF. As DNA, the CDR3 is TGTGCCAGCAGCCAGATCGGGACCACCGGGACTAGCGGGAGAGAGCAGTACTTC.

This chain joins TRBV6-5 and TRBJ2-7, with 13 bases aligning to TRBD2. V lost 2 bases, J lost 5 bases, and 3 bases stayed unmatched. Germline values: CDR1 MNHEY, CDR2 SVGAGI. This CDR3 is built from 15 residues. CDR3 nucleotides: TGTGCCAGCAGTTACACCGGGACTAGCGGGAACGAGCAGTACTTC. Translation: CASSYTGTSGNEQYF.

The chain carries TRBV4-1 and TRBJ2-3; TRBD1 matches at 9 bases. V was clipped by 4 bases and J by 3 bases; unmatched bases: 2. Per germline, CDR1 MGHRA and CDR2 YSYEKL. The CDR3 contains 14 residues. In DNA form, the CDR3 reads TGCGCCAGCAGCCGGACAGGGGCGACAGATACGCAGTATTTT. It is translated as CASSRTGATDTQYF.

The chain carries TRBV11-3 and TRBJ2-1; TRBD2 matches at 7 bases. Trimming cost V 3 bases and J 6 bases; bases outside gene matches: 5. Germline V gene data show CDR1 as SGHNT and CDR2 as YENEEA. CDR3 length equals 14 residues. In nucleotides, the CDR3 is TGTGCCAGCAGCTTCCGGGACTACTCCAATGAGCAGTTCTTC. This gives the protein CASSFRDYSNEQFF.

This clone was picked up a small number of times. The chain has TRBV15 and TRBJ1-1; D uncertain. The germline gives CDR1 LNHNV, CDR2 YYDKDF (reference sequence). The CDR3 sequence is 14 residues long. V was clipped by 5 bases and J by 1 base, with 11 bases between them. DNA for the CDR3: TGTGCCACCAGCCTAGGACTACCGAACACTGAAGCTTTCTTT. The encoded protein is CATSLGLPNTEAFF.

The chain is built from TRBV29-1 and TRBJ2-6, with 11 bases matching TRBD1. The CDR3 contains 18 residues. The germline gives CDR1 SQVTM, CDR2 ANQGSEA. V gave up 3 bases and J gave up 1 base; unmatched junction bases: 8. Written as DNA, the CDR3 is TGCAGCGTTGATGCCGGGACAGGGGGTTCTTCTGGGGCCAACGTCCTGACTTTC. Its translation: CSVDAGTGGSSGANVLTF. Drawing the rest from reference TRBV29-1 and TRBJ2-6, the complete variable domain is SAVISQKPSRDICQRGTSLTIQCQVDSQVTMMFWYRQQPGQSLTLIATANQGSEATYESGFVIDKFPISRPNLTFSTLTVSNMSPEDSSIYLCSVDAGTGGSSGANVLTFGAGSRLTVL.

With regard to this clone: The same CDR3 also results from other DNA sequences found in this sample. The chain joins TRBV5-1 to TRBJ2-7, with 14 bases lining up with TRBD2. The CDR3 totals 16 residues. Germline V gene lookup returns CDR1 SGHRS and CDR2 YFSETQ. The ends lost 4 bases at V and 2 bases at J; junction bases unmatched: 5. CDR3 sequence reads: CASSLGTSGRAYEQYF. Written as DNA, the CDR3 is TGCGCCAGCAGCCTAGGGACTAGCGGGAGAGCCTACGAGCAGTACTTC.

This clone was recorded a few times. The CDR3 region has the DNA TGTGCCAGCTCACGCGCCGCAGGGGAGGGCGAGCAGTACTTC. Protein product: CASSRAAGEGEQYF. The chain recombines TRBV18 with TRBJ2-7; tentatively, D is TRBD2 (7 bases). The CDR3 runs to 14 residues. The V end lost 4 bases, the J end lost 6 bases, and 16 bases lay between the germline ends. CDR1 KGHSH and CDR2 LQKENI come from the germline V gene.

The chain combines TRBV30 with TRBJ1-5, with TRBD1 matching 8 bases. This CDR3 comprises 13 residues. Trimming cost V 6 bases and J 5 bases; bases outside gene matches: 6. Germline V gene lookup returns CDR1 GTSNPN and CDR2 SVGIG (reference sequence). Here the CDR3 DNA reads TGTGCCTGCCAACAGGGGGATTATCAGCCCCAGCATTTT. Its translation: CACQQGDYQPQHF.

The chain employs TRBV27 and TRBJ2-3; D gene uncertain. Germline CDR1 is MNHEY and CDR2 is SMNVEV (reference sequence). The CDR3 runs 13 residues. The V end lost 6 bases, the J end lost 2 bases, and 9 bases lay between the germline ends. CDR3 residues: CASRNTNTDTQYF. CDR3 coding DNA: TGTGCCAGCAGGAATACAAACACAGATACGCAGTATTTT.

This chain joins TRBV25-1 and TRBJ2-7, with 7 positions matching TRBD1. Germline values: CDR1 MGHDK, CDR2 SYGVNS. V gave up 1 base and J gave up 5 bases; unmatched junction bases: 5. CDR3 length: 14 amino acids. This chain's CDR3 is CASSELSDRDEQYF. In nucleotides, the CDR3 is TGTGCCAGCAGTGAATTGAGTGACAGGGACGAGCAGTACTTC.

This clone was observed a handful of times. Other DNA sequences in this specimen translate into the identical CDR3. This chain links TRBV5-1 with TRBJ2-7, with 8 nucleotides matching TRBD1. The germline gives CDR1 SGHRS, CDR2 YFSETQ. There are 14 residues in the CDR3. V dropped 3 bases and J dropped 3; count of bases not matched to a gene: 5. The CDR3 here is CASSSGTGGYEQYF. CDR3 DNA sequence: TGCGCCAGCAGCTCCGGGACAGGTGGCTACGAGCAGTACTTC.

The V call is TRBV18, the J call TRBJ2-7; no reliable D call. From germline, CDR1 is KGHSH and CDR2 LQKENI. This CDR3 has 14 amino acids. Trimming shortened V by 2 bases and J by 0 bases, and 8 bases separated the two germline ends. The CDR3 DNA reads as TGTGCCAGCTCACCAGAGATGTACTCCTACGAGCAGTACTTC. Its protein product is CASSPEMYSYEQYF.

This clone was seen only a few times. CDR3 protein: CATSPPGVNEQFF. In DNA form, the CDR3 reads TGTGCCACCAGCCCTCCCGGGGTCAATGAGCAGTTCTTC. The J gene is TRBJ2-1, the V gene TRBV15; TRBD2 might be the D (5 bases). Trimming left V 5 bases short and J 6 bases short, with 11 bases between. Looked up from germline, CDR1 is LNHNV and CDR2 is YYDKDF (reference sequence). The CDR3 covers 13 residues.

The V gene is TRBV9, the J gene TRBJ1-2, with TRBD1 matching 10 bases. Germline values: CDR1 SGDLS, CDR2 YYNGEE. The CDR3 extends over 15 amino acids. V lost 0 bases and J lost 7; bases outside the gene matches: 6. The CDR3 spells CASSVERQGAGGYTF. In DNA, the CDR3 is TGTGCCAGCAGCGTAGAGCGACAGGGGGCGGGTGGCTACACCTTC.

The chain couples TRBV21-1 to TRBJ1-1; TRBD1, the table's D call, was not compared with the DNA. TRBV21-1 is marked as a pseudogene. The CDR3 sequence is 16 residues long. The CDR3 nucleotides are TGTGCCAGCAGCATTCGAGGGGGCCGGGATGGCACTGAAGCTTTCTTT. Translation: CASSIRGGRDGTEAFF.

A few counts support this clone. The rearrangement joins TRBV6-1 to TRBJ2-7, with a tentative D call TRBD2 (5 bases). V shed 2 bases and J shed 3 bases, with 8 bases lying between them. CDR1 MNHNS and CDR2 SASEGT come from the germline V gene. This CDR3 spans 13 amino acids. The CDR3 DNA follows: TGTGCCAGCAGTGAACGAGGACTCTACGAGCAGTACTTC. Encoded protein: CASSERGLYEQYF.

This clone was counted a few times. The chain combines TRBV18 with TRBJ2-7; 8 nucleotides agree with TRBD2. This CDR3 contains 16 residues. The V gene end was trimmed by 3 bases and the J gene end by 0 bases; junction bases not matched to a gene: 7. CDR1 KGHSH and CDR2 LQKENI come from the germline V gene. The CDR3 DNA reads TGTGCCAGCTCACCCCGGACCGGGACTAGCTCCTACGAGCAGTACTTC. Translated: CASSPRTGTSSYEQYF.

There are a few counts of this clone. The chain links TRBV19 to TRBJ1-2; 11 positions match TRBD1. Germline V gene data show CDR1 as LNHDA and CDR2 as SQIVND (reference sequence). The CDR3 totals 16 residues. Trimming removed 3 bases from V and 3 bases from J; junction bases left unmatched: 6. CDR3 amino acids: CASSILGTGGDYGYTF. In DNA form, the CDR3 reads TGTGCCAGTAGTATTCTCGGGACAGGGGGAGACTATGGCTACACCTTC.

The table lists this clone with a few counts. The J gene is TRBJ1-3, the V gene TRBV30; D remains ambiguous. The CDR3 extends over 11 amino acids. The V gene lost 0 bases and the J gene lost 9 bases, with 6 bases spanning the gap. Germline V gene data show CDR1 as GTSNPN and CDR2 as SVGIG (reference sequence). CDR3 in DNA: TGTGCCTGGAGTGTACTGAGCACCATATATTTT. The encoded protein is CAWSVLSTIYF.

This CDR3 reads CASSRYPDEQFF. Here the CDR3 DNA reads TGTGCCAGCAGTCGATACCCGGATGAGCAGTTCTTC. The chain uses TRBV5-4 and TRBJ2-1, with D uncertain. The CDR3 runs 12 residues. Deletions cut 5 bases from V and 8 bases from J, with 11 bases between. Per germline, CDR1 SGHNT and CDR2 YYREEE (reference sequence).

The J gene is TRBJ1-1, the V gene TRBV18, with TRBD1 matching 7 bases. Germline V gene lookup returns CDR1 KGHSH and CDR2 LQKENI. With V trimmed by 4 bases and J by 0 bases, 11 bases remained unmatched. The CDR3 loop spans 17 amino acids. The CDR3 spells CASSRRDREVMNTEAFF. Here the CDR3 DNA reads TGTGCCAGCTCACGGAGAGACAGGGAGGTTATGAACACTGAAGCTTTCTTT.

The table lists this clone with a few counts. Other DNA sequences of this sample code for an identical CDR3. The chain recombines TRBV5-1 with TRBJ1-1; D not resolved. This CDR3 has 13 residues. V lost 0 bases to trimming and J lost 1 base, with 4 bases between them. Looked up from germline, CDR1 is SGHRS and CDR2 is YFSETQ. The CDR3 protein is CASSLAGNTEAFF. CDR3 sequence (DNA): TGCGCCAGCAGCTTGGCAGGGAACACTGAAGCTTTCTTT.

The gene calls are TRBV30 and TRBJ2-3, with TRBD1 matching 12 bases. Germline CDR1 and CDR2: GTSNPN and SVGIG (reference sequence). This CDR3 comprises 15 residues. Losses at the gene ends were 3 bases for V and 9 bases for J; bases not matched to a gene: 10. CDR3 in DNA: TGTGCCTGGAGCACGGGACAGGGGGCCTTAGGAACGCAGTATTTT. Translated: CAWSTGQGALGTQYF. The full variable domain, its missing parts supplied by reference TRBV30 and TRBJ2-3, is SQTIHQWPATLVQPVGSPLSLECTVEGTSNPNLYWYRQAAGRGLQLLFYSVGIGQISSEVPQNLSASRPQDRQFILSSKKLLLSDSGFYLCAWSTGQGALGTQYFGPGTRLTVL.